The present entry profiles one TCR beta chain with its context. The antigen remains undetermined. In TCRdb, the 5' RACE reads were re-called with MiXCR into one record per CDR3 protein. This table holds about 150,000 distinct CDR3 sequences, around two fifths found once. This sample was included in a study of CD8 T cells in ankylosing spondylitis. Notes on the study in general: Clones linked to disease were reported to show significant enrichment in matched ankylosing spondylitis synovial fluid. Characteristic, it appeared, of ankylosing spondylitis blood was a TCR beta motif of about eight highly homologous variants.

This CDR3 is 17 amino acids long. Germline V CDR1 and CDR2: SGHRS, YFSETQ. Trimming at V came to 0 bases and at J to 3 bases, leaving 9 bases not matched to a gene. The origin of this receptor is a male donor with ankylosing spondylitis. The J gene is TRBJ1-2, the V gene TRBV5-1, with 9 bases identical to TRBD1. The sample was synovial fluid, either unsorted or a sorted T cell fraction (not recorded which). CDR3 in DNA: TGCGCCAGCAGCTTGGGGGACAGGGAGTATTGGTACTATGGCTACACCTTC. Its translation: CASSLGDREYWYYGYTF.